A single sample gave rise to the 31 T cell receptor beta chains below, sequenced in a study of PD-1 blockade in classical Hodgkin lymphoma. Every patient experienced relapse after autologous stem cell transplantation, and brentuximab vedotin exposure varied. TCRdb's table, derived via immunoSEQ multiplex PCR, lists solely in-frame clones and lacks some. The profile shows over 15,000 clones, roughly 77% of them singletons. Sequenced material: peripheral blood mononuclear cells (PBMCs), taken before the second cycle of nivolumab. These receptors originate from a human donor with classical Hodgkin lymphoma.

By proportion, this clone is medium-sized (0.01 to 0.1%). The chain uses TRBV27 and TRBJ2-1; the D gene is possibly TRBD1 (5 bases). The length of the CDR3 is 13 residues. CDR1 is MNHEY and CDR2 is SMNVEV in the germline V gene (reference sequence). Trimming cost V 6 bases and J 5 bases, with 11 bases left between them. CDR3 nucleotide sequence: TGTGCCAGCAGCTGGGGCACCGACAATGAGCAGTTCTTC. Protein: CASSWGTDNEQFF.

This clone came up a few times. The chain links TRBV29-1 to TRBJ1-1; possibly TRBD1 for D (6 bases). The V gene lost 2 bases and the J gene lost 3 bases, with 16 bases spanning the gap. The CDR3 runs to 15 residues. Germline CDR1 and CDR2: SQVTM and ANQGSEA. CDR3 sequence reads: CSVESRDTDDTEAFF. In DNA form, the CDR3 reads TGCAGCGTTGAATCCCGGGACACGGATGACACTGAAGCTTTCTTT.

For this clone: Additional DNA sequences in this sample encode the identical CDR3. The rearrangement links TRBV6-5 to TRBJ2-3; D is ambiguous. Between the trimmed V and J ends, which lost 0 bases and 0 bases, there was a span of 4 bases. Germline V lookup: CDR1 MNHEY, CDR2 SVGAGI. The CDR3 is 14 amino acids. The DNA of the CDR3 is TGTGCCAGCAGTTACTCGGGCAGCACAGATACGCAGTATTTT. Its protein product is CASSYSGSTDTQYF.

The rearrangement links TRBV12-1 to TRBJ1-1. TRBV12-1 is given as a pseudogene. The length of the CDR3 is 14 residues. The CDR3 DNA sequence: TGTGCCAGCAGCGCGGGAGGGAGCGGTACTGAAGCTTTCTTT. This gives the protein CASSAGGSGTEAFF.

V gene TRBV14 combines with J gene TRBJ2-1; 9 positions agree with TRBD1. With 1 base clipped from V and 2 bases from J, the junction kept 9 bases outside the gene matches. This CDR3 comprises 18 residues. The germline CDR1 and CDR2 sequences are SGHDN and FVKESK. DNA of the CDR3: TGTGCCAGCAGCCAAGCCTTAGGCGGGACAGGGACCTACAATGAGCAGTTCTTC. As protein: CASSQALGGTGTYNEQFF. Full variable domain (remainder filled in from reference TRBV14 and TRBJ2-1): EAGVTQFPSHSVIEKGQTVTLRCDPISGHDNLYWYRRVMGKEIKFLLHFVKESKQDESGMPNNRFLAERTGGTYSTLKVQPAELEDSGVYFCASSQALGGTGTYNEQFFGPGTRLTVL.

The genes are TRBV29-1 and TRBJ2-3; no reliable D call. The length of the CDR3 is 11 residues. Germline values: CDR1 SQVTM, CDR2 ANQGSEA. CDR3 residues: CTGRSTDTQYF. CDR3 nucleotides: TGCACTGGACGGAGCACAGATACGCAGTATTTT.

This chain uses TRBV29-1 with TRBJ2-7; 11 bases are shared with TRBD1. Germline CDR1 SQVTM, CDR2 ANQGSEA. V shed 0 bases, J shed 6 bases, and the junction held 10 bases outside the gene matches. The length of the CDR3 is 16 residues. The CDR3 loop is CSVEDRDRGWYGEQYF. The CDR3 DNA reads TGCAGCGTTGAAGATCGGGACAGGGGGTGGTATGGCGAGCAGTACTTC.

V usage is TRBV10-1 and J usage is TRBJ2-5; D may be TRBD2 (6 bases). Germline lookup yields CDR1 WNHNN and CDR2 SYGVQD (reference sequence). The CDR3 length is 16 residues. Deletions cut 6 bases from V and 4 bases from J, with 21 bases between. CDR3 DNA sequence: TGCGCCAGCAGCCCCGTCTGGACTAAGTCTCCAGAGACCCAGTACTTC. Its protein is CASSPVWTKSPETQYF.

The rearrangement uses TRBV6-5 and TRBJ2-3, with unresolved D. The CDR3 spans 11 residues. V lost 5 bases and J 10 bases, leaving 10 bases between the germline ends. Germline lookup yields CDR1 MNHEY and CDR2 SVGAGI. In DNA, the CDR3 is TGTGCCAGCAGTACCGGGTCTTCGCAGTATTTT. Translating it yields CASSTGSSQYF.

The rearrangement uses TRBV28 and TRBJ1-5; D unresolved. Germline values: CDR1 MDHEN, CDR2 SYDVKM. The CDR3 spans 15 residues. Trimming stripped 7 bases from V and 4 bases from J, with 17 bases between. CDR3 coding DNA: TGTGCCAGCACCACCTACTCGGTGGGGAATCAGCCCCAGCATTTT. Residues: CASTTYSVGNQPQHF.

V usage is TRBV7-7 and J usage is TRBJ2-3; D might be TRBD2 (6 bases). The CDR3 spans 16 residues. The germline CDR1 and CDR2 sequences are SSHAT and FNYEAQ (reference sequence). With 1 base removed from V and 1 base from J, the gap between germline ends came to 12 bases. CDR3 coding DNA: TGTGCCAGCAGCTTAGGCCGGGGGTCCCGCACAGATACGCAGTATTTT. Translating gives CASSLGRGSRTDTQYF.

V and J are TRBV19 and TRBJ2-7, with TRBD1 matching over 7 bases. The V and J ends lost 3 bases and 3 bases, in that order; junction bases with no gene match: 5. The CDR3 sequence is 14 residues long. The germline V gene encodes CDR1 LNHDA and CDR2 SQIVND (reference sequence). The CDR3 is CASSIRTGLYEQYF. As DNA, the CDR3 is TGTGCCAGTAGTATCCGGACAGGCCTCTACGAGCAGTACTTC. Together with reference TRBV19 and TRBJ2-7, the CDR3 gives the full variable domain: DGGITQSPKYLFRKEGQNVTLSCEQNLNHDAMYWYRQDPGQGLRLIYYSQIVNDFQKGDIAEGYSVSREKKESFPLTVTSAQKNPTAFYLCASSIRTGLYEQYFGPGTRLTVT.

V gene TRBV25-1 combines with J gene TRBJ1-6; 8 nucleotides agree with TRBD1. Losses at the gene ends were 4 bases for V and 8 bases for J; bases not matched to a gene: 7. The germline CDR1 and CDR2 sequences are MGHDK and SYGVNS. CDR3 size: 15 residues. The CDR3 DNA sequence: TGTGCCAGCAGTGGATCGACAGGGGCTTATTCACCCCTCCACTTT. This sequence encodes CASSGSTGAYSPLHF.

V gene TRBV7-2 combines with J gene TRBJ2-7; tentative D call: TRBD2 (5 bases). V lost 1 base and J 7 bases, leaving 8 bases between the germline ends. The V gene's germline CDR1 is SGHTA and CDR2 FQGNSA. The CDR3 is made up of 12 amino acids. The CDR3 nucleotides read TGTGCCAGCAGCTTAGTTTCGGGGGAGCAGTACTTC. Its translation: CASSLVSGEQYF.

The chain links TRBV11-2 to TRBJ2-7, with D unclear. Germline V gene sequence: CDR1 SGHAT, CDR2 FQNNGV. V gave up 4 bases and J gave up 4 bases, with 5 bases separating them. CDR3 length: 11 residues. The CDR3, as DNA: TGTGCCAGCAGCTCTTTTTACGAGCAGTACTTC. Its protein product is CASSSFYEQYF.

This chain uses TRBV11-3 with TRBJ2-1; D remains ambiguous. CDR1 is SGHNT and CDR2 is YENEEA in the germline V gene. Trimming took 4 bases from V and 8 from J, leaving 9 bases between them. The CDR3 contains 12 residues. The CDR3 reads CASSSARDEQFF. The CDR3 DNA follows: TGTGCCAGCAGCTCCGCCCGAGATGAGCAGTTCTTC.

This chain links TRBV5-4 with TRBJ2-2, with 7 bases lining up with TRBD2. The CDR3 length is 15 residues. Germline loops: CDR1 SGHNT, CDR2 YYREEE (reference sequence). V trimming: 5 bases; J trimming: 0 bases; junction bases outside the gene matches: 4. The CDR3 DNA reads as TGTGCCAGCAGACTTAGCGGGTCGAACACCGGGGAGCTGTTTTTT. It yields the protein CASRLSGSNTGELFF.

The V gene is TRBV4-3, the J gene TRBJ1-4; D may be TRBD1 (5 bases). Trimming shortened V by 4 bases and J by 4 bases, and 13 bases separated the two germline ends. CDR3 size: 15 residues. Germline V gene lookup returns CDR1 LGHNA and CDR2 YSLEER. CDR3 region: CASSPTGGGNEKLFF. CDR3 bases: TGCGCCAGCAGCCCTACGGGGGGGGGTAATGAAAAACTGTTTTTT.

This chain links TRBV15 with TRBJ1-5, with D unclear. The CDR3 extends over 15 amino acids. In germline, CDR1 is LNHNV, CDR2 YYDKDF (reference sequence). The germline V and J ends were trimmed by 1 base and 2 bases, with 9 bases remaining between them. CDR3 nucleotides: TGTGCCACCAGCAGAGCGGGGAGAGGCAATCAGCCCCAGCATTTT. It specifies CATSRAGRGNQPQHF.

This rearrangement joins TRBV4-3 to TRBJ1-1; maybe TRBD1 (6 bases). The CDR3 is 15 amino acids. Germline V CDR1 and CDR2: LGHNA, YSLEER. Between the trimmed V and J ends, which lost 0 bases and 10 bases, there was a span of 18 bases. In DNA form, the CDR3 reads TGCGCCAGCAGCCAAGATCTCTACAGGGCCGGTGGAGCTTTCTTT. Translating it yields CASSQDLYRAGGAFF.

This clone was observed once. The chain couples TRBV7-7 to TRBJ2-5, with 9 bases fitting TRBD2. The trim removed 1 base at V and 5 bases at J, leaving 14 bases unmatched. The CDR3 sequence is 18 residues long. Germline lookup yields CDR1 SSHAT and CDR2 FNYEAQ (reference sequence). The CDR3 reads CASSLGRAGGGSSETQYF. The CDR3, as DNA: TGTGCCAGCAGCTTAGGTCGGGCGGGAGGGGGAAGTTCGGAGACCCAGTACTTC.

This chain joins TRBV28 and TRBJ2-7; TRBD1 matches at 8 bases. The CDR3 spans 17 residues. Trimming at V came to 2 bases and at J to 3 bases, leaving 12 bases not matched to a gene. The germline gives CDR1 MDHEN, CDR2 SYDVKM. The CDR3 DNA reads TGTGCCAGCAGTTTAAGGGATCCGGGACAGGTCGACTACGAGCAGTACTTC. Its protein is CASSLRDPGQVDYEQYF.

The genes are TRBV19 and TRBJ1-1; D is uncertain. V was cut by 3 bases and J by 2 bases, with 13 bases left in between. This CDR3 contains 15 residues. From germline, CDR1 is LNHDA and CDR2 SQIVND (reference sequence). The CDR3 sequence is CASSILLDSNTEAFF. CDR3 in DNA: TGTGCCAGTAGTATTCTTCTCGACTCTAACACTGAAGCTTTCTTT.

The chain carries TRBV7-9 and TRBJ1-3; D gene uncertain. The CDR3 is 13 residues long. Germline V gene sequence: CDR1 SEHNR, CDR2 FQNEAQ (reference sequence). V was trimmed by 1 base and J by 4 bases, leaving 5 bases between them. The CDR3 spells CASSLEWGNTIYF. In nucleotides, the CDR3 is TGTGCCAGCAGCTTAGAGTGGGGAAACACCATATATTTT.

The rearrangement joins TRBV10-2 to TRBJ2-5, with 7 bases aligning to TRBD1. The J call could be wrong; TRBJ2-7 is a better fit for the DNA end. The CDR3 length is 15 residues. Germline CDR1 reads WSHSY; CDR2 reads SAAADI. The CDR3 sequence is CASSDLTGSRYEQYF. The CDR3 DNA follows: TGCGCCAGCAGTGATTTGACAGGGAGTAGATACGAGCAGTACTTC.

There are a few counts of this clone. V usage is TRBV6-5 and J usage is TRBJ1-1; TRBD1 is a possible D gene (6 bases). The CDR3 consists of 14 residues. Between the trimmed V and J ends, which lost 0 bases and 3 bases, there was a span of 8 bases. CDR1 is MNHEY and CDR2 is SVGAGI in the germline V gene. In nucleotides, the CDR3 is TGTGCCAGCAGTTACTCGAAGGGGGACACTGAAGCTTTCTTT. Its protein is CASSYSKGDTEAFF.

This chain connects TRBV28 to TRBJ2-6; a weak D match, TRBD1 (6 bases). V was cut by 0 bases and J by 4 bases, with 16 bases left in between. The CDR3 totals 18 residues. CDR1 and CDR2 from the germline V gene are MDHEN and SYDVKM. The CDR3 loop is CASSLWELSGVGANVLTF. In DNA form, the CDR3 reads TGTGCCAGCAGTTTATGGGAGCTTTCAGGGGTAGGGGCCAACGTCCTGACTTTC.

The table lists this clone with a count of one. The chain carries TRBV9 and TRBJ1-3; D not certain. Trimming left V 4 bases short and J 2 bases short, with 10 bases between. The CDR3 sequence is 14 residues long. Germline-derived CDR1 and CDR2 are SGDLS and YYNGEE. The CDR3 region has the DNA TGTGCCAGCAGCTCCCCATATACTGGAAACACCATATATTTT. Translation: CASSSPYTGNTIYF.

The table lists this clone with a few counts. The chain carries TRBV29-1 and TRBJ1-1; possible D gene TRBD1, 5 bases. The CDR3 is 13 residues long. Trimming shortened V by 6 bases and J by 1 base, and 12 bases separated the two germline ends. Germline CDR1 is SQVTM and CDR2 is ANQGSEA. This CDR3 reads CSVMDIPNTEAFF. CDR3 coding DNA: TGCAGCGTGATGGACATTCCGAACACTGAAGCTTTCTTT. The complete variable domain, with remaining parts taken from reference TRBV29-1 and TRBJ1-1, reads SAVISQKPSRDICQRGTSLTIQCQVDSQVTMMFWYRQQPGQSLTLIATANQGSEATYESGFVIDKFPISRPNLTFSTLTVSNMSPEDSSIYLCSVMDIPNTEAFFGQGTRLTVV.

The CDR3 loop is CASSLADGRVDETQYF. The CDR3 DNA sequence: TGTGCCAGCAGCTTAGCGGATGGGCGTGTAGACGAGACCCAGTACTTC. V usage is TRBV11-1 and J usage is TRBJ2-5; D call uncertain. The CDR3 sequence is 16 residues long. Trimming cost V 0 bases and J 5 bases, with 16 bases left between them. CDR1 is SGHAT and CDR2 is FQDESV in the germline V gene (reference sequence).

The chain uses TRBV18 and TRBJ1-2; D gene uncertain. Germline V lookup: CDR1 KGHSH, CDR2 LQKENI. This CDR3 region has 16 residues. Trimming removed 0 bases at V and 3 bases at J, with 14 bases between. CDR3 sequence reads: CASSPPGLDVDYGYTF. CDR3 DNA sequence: TGTGCCAGCTCACCACCGGGCCTCGACGTGGACTATGGCTACACCTTC. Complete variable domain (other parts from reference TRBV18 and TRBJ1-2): NAGVMQNPRHLVRRRGQEARLRCSPMKGHSHVYWYRQLPEEGLKFMVYLQKENIIDESGMPKERFSAEFPKEGPSILRIQQVVRGDSAAYFCASSPPGLDVDYGYTFGSGTRLTVV.